Each of the 27 T cell receptor beta chains below was sequenced from the same sample in a study of cytomegalovirus exposure and HLA in healthy donors (dated by TCRdb to the late 2010s). Library preparation used the immunoSEQ multiplex PCR assay. For the multiplex PCR, a mixture combining 60 forward primers for TCR Vbeta segments and 13 reverse primers for TCR Jbeta segments was used. Imported from immuneACCESS, the table was reduced by TCRdb to in-frame sequences with V and J called. These copies leave out some clones; in studies compared against another copy, an unresolved V gene accounts for under half, and the cause of the remainder is not known. Present in this sample are about 160,000 clones, roughly four fifths of which were seen just once. About 11% of the sample is in the top ten clones. Source material: PBMCs. The receptors were sampled from a man aged 45-65 years in good health and CMV-seropositive.

A single count supports this clone. The rearrangement links TRBV2 to TRBJ2-3; TRBD2 matches 8 bases. J gave up 2 bases and V 3 bases, and 1 base lay outside the gene matches. Germline CDR1 reads SNHLY; CDR2 reads FYNNEI. This CDR3 is built from 14 residues. The CDR3 reads CASSDGGATDTQYF. The CDR3 DNA is TGTGCCAGCAGTGACGGGGGGGCCACAGATACGCAGTATTTT.

The V and J genes are TRBV6-1 and TRBJ2-4, with 7 bases matching TRBD1. J gave up 7 bases and V 8 bases, and 8 bases lay outside the gene matches. The V gene's germline CDR1 is MNHNS and CDR2 SASEGT. The CDR3 contains 13 residues. This CDR3 reads CASGSPQGNIQYF. DNA for the CDR3: TGTGCCAGCGGAAGCCCACAGGGGAACATTCAGTACTTC.

V and J are TRBV6-5 and TRBJ2-3; D possibly corresponds to TRBD2 (6 bases). Germline V gene sequence: CDR1 MNHEY, CDR2 SVGAGI. V lost 7 bases and J 6 bases, leaving 17 bases between the germline ends. CDR3 size: 14 residues. CDR3 region: CASTPGLPSDTQYF. CDR3 DNA: TGTGCCAGCACTCCCGGACTACCCTCCGATACGCAGTATTTT.

The chain is built from TRBV5-4 and TRBJ2-5; D remains ambiguous. The CDR3 is 14 amino acids. Germline V gene data show CDR1 as SGHNT and CDR2 as YYREEE (reference sequence). V lost 2 bases, J lost 0 bases, and 8 bases lay in between. In DNA, the CDR3 is TGTGCCAGCAGCTTCCGCGCGTACCAAGAGACCCAGTACTTC. It yields the protein CASSFRAYQETQYF.

This rearrangement joins TRBV11-3 to TRBJ1-6, with TRBD1 matching 8 bases. Germline CDR1 reads SGHNT; CDR2 reads YENEEA. The V and J ends lost 7 bases and 0 bases, in that order; junction bases with no gene match: 5. The CDR3 extends over 16 amino acids. CDR3 protein: CASTMDRASYNSPLHF. The CDR3 DNA sequence: TGTGCCAGCACCATGGACAGGGCCTCCTATAATTCACCCCTCCACTTT.

This chain joins TRBV7-9 and TRBJ1-5, with unresolved D. V gave up 0 bases and J gave up 10 bases, with 7 bases separating them. This CDR3 has 12 residues. Per germline, CDR1 SEHNR and CDR2 FQNEAQ (reference sequence). Here the CDR3 DNA reads TGTGCCAGCAGCTTAGCCGAGGCCCCCCAGCATTTT. It codes for CASSLAEAPQHF.

The chain employs TRBV29-1 and TRBJ1-2, with a possible D match to TRBD1 (6 bases). This CDR3 is built from 13 residues. CDR1 is SQVTM, CDR2 ANQGSEA, per germline. With 6 bases removed from V and 4 bases from J, the gap between germline ends came to 15 bases. CDR3 DNA sequence: TGCAGCGTAGACCAGGACAGCACCTATGGCTACACCTTC. Amino acid sequence: CSVDQDSTYGYTF.

This rearrangement joins TRBV5-4 to TRBJ2-2; D perhaps matches TRBD2 (6 bases). V lost 5 bases to trimming and J lost 3 bases, with 17 bases between them. Germline CDR1 SGHNT, CDR2 YYREEE (reference sequence). The length of the CDR3 is 16 residues. CDR3 nucleotide sequence: TGTGCCAGCAGGGGCGGGGCGAACCCCGACACCGGGGAGCTGTTTTTT. Amino acids: CASRGGANPDTGELFF.

The chain links TRBV7-6 to TRBJ1-4; no firm D call. CDR3 size: 16 residues. Germline values: CDR1 SGHVS, CDR2 FNYEAQ. The ends were cut back, 5 bases at V and 4 bases at J, with 17 bases in the middle. CDR3 region: CASSITGGPSNEKLFF. In nucleotides, the CDR3 is TGTGCCAGCAGCATCACCGGTGGGCCGAGTAATGAAAAACTGTTTTTT.

This clone has just a few counts. This chain joins TRBV18 and TRBJ1-1; maybe TRBD1 (5 bases). This CDR3 is built from 13 residues. Trimming took 3 bases from V and 1 from J, leaving 6 bases between them. Per the germline V gene, CDR1 is KGHSH and CDR2 is LQKENI. In DNA form, the CDR3 reads TGTGCCAGCTCACCCACAGGGAACACTGAAGCTTTCTTT. Encoded protein: CASSPTGNTEAFF.

In DNA, the CDR3 is TGTGCCAGTAGTATAGGGGTCGGACAGGGAAGCTACGAGCAGTACTTC. It encodes CASSIGVGQGSYEQYF. The V and J genes are TRBV19 and TRBJ2-7, with 8 positions matching TRBD1. The V and J ends lost 1 base and 3 bases, in that order; junction bases with no gene match: 8. Per the germline V gene, CDR1 is LNHDA and CDR2 is SQIVND (reference sequence). The CDR3 spans 16 residues.

This chain's CDR3 is CASSQVERDTQYF. The DNA of the CDR3 is TGTGCCAGCAGCCAAGTGGAGAGAGATACGCAGTATTTT. V and J are TRBV4-2 and TRBJ2-3; D uncertain. This CDR3 is built from 13 residues. The V gene lost 1 base and the J gene lost 5 bases, with 7 bases spanning the gap. Germline CDR1 and CDR2: LGHNA and YNFKEQ.

The chain recombines TRBV21-1 with TRBJ1-4; TRBD1 is the table's D call and was not checked against the DNA. TRBV21-1 is a pseudogene segment. The CDR3 covers 16 residues. The CDR3 loop reads CASSKLLQGRNEKLFF. CDR3 coding DNA: TGTGCCAGCAGCAAATTGTTACAGGGGCGTAATGAAAAACTGTTTTTT.

The V and J genes are TRBV28 and TRBJ1-5; D not certain. The CDR3 runs to 11 residues. Germline V gives CDR1 MDHEN, CDR2 SYDVKM. V was trimmed by 4 bases and J by 7 bases, leaving 5 bases between them. CDR3 loop: CASSSLQPQHF. The DNA of the CDR3 is TGTGCCAGCAGTTCCCTCCAGCCCCAGCATTTT.

The V call is TRBV7-2, the J call TRBJ1-2; a possible D gene is TRBD1 (5 bases). In germline, CDR1 is SGHTA, CDR2 FQGNSA. The CDR3 loop spans 13 amino acids. V was shortened by 2 bases and J by 10 bases, with 14 bases between the two germline ends. CDR3 DNA sequence: TGTGCCAGCAGCTTAACCGACAGTTCTTCCTACACCTTC. Amino acids: CASSLTDSSSYTF.

The rearrangement joins TRBV19 to TRBJ1-2; 8 bases agree with TRBD1. The CDR3 loop spans 14 amino acids. Trimming removed 8 bases from V and 10 bases from J; junction bases left unmatched: 15. Germline CDR1 reads LNHDA; CDR2 reads SQIVND (reference sequence). The CDR3 nucleotides are TGTGCCAGTTGCCAAGGGCAGGGGGCATTAGACTACACCTTC. It translates to CASCQGQGALDYTF.

V and J are TRBV7-9 and TRBJ1-2, with 9 bases fitting TRBD1. This CDR3 spans 16 amino acids. The trim removed 5 bases at V and 1 base at J, leaving 8 bases unmatched. From germline, CDR1 is SEHNR and CDR2 FQNEAQ (reference sequence). The CDR3 DNA reads as TGTGCCAGCAGCAAAGGGACAGGGAACCTTAACTATGGCTACACCTTC. This encodes CASSKGTGNLNYGYTF.

This chain links TRBV7-3 with TRBJ2-2, with 7 bases lining up with TRBD1. CDR3 length equals 15 residues. J gave up 1 base and V 6 bases, and 5 bases lay outside the gene matches. Per germline, CDR1 SGHTA and CDR2 FQGTGA. CDR3 bases: TGTGCCAGCAGTCCCGGGACAGTGAACACCGGGGAGCTGTTTTTT. Its translation is CASSPGTVNTGELFF.

This rearrangement joins TRBV6-5 to TRBJ1-6, with 7 bases that match TRBD1. V was clipped by 5 bases and J by 9 bases; unmatched bases: 10. Germline V gives CDR1 MNHEY, CDR2 SVGAGI. The CDR3 covers 15 residues. The CDR3 here is CASSLDRDLGSPLHF. The CDR3 DNA reads TGTGCCAGCAGTCTAGACAGGGACTTGGGTTCACCCCTCCACTTT.

The CDR3 nucleotides are TGTGCCAGCACCGAAGCCCCTAGCGGGGGTCGAGAGCAGTACTTC. The encoded protein is CASTEAPSGGREQYF. The chain is built from TRBV2 and TRBJ2-7, with 10 bases fitting TRBD2. V gave up 7 bases and J gave up 7 bases; unmatched junction bases: 13. The CDR3 covers 15 residues. CDR1 SNHLY and CDR2 FYNNEI come from the germline V gene.

CDR3 DNA: TGTGCCAGCAGCTTAGGAGGGTACGAGCAGTACTTC. Translated: CASSLGGYEQYF. The gene calls are TRBV5-6 and TRBJ2-7; possibly TRBD2 for D (6 bases). The CDR3 spans 12 residues. The V gene's germline CDR1 is SGHDT and CDR2 YYEEEE. The V and J ends lost 2 bases and 4 bases respectively, with 7 bases between them.

The chain recombines TRBV6-5 with TRBJ1-2; TRBD1 matches at 8 bases. Trimming at V came to 0 bases and at J to 3 bases, leaving 6 bases not matched to a gene. Germline CDR1 and CDR2: MNHEY and SVGAGI. The CDR3 spans 16 residues. The CDR3 protein is CASSYSTGAEDYGYTF. The DNA for the CDR3 is TGTGCCAGCAGTTACTCGACAGGGGCCGAAGACTATGGCTACACCTTC.

The J gene is TRBJ2-7, the V gene TRBV5-1; 11 bases align to TRBD2. Germline trimming cut 3 bases from V and 2 bases from J; bases unmatched to any gene: 10. Germline CDR1 is SGHRS and CDR2 is YFSETQ. The CDR3 covers 17 residues. The CDR3 reads CASSSPTGTSGTYEQYF. CDR3 DNA: TGCGCCAGCAGCTCTCCGACCGGGACTAGCGGAACCTACGAGCAGTACTTC.

This chain links TRBV4-3 with TRBJ1-6, with TRBD1 identical over 10 bases. V was pared by 3 bases and J by 8 bases, with 10 bases of the junction left unmatched. CDR1 and CDR2 (germline): LGHNA, YSLEER. The CDR3 is 17 amino acids. CDR3 bases: TGCGCCAGCAGCCAGACGTTTGCGGGACAGGGGTATTCACCCCTCCACTTT. It translates to CASSQTFAGQGYSPLHF.

This clone has just a few counts. The chain couples TRBV28 to TRBJ1-3; 9 nucleotides agree with TRBD1. The CDR3 has 16 amino acids. Per germline, CDR1 MDHEN and CDR2 SYDVKM. With V trimmed by 6 bases and J by 9 bases, 15 bases remained unmatched. CDR3 DNA: TGTGCCAGCAGGACAGGGGGGGGCAAGGGGGGGAGCACCATATATTTT. Its translation is CASRTGGGKGGSTIYF.

On this clone: It is unclear where the CDR3 begins or ends on the DNA, so no DNA is shown, and the CDR3 is as TCRdb lists it. This chain connects TRBV27 to TRBJ2-3; the table calls TRBD2, which could not be checked here. The CDR3 spans 19 residues, counting both ends. Per germline, CDR1 MNHEY and CDR2 SMNVEV (reference sequence). The CDR3 here is CASSFLWISGRPSTDTQYF.

This chain connects TRBV4-1 to TRBJ2-7, with 11 bases identical to TRBD2. V lost 2 bases, J lost 2 bases, and 2 bases stayed unmatched. Germline V lookup: CDR1 MGHRA, CDR2 YSYEKL. The length of the CDR3 is 15 residues. The CDR3: CASSQLSGGAYEQYF. The CDR3, as DNA: TGCGCCAGCAGCCAACTTAGCGGGGGGGCCTACGAGCAGTACTTC.